This TCR beta chain is drawn from a study of blood T cell repertoires in COVID-19. In the study overall: COVID-19 samples, acute and convalescent, were from the United States, Italy and Spain. From T cells, B-cell-depleted T cells, or PBMCs came the material, which was cDNA or gDNA.

In the original processing: Estimation of nucleated cell counts was performed using reference gene primer amplification. Repertoires were generated with immunoSEQ multiplex PCR, while TCRdb's copy carries only in-frame clones and drops some. V and J calls plus clone size are reproduced from that table; the DNA served to infer D and trimming. The profile shows roughly 160,000 clones, around nine tenths of them singletons. The TCR was taken from a man aged 45-60 years who had recovered from COVID-19. Sequences were obtained from peripheral blood.

The CDR3 region has the DNA TGTGCCAGCAGCCTGCGACACTCCAATGAGCAGTTCTTC. This codes for CASSLRHSNEQFF. V usage is TRBV9 and J usage is TRBJ2-1; no clear D gene. The germline V gene has CDR1 SGDLS and CDR2 YYNGEE. V was pared by 4 bases and J by 6 bases, with 11 bases between. CDR3 length: 13 amino acids.